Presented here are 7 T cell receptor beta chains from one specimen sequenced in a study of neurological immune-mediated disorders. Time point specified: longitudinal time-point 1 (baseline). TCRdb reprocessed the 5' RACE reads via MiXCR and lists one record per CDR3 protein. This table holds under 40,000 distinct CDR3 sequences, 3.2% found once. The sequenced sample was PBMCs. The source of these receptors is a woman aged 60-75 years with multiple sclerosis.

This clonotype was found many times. The CDR3 protein is CASSLVPPGHTEAFF. DNA for the CDR3: TGCGCCAGCAGCTTGGTACCTCCGGGACACACTGAAGCTTTCTTT. The rearrangement uses TRBV5-1 and TRBJ1-1; D perhaps matches TRBD1 (5 bases). This CDR3 spans 15 amino acids. Germline CDR1 SGHRS, CDR2 YFSETQ. The ends were cut back, 0 bases at V and 3 bases at J, with 12 bases in the middle.

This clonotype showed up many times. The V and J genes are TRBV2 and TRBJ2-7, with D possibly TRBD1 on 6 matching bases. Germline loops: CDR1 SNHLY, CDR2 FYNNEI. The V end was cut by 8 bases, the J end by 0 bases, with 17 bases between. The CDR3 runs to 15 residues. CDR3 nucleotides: TGTGCCAGCGCTTTACAGGGTGACAGCTCCTACGAGCAGTACTTC. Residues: CASALQGDSSYEQYF.

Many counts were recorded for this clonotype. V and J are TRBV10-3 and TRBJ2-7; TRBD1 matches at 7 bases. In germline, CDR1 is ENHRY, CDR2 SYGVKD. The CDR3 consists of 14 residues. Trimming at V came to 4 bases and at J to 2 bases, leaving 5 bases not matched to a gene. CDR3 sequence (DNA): TGTGCCATCAGTGTAACAGGGGACCCCTACGAGCAGTACTTC. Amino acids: CAISVTGDPYEQYF.

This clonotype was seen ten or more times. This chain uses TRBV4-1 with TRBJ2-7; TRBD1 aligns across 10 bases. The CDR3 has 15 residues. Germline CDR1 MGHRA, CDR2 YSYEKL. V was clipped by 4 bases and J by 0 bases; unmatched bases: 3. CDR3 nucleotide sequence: TGCGCCAGCAGCCCCCGGGACAGGGGCTCCTACGAGCAGTACTTC. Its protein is CASSPRDRGSYEQYF.

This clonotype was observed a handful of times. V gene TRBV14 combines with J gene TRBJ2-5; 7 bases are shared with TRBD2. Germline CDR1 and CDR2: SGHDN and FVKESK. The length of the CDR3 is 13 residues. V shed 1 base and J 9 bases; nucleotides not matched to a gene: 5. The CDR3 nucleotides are TGTGCCAGCAGCCAAGTCGGGGGAGGGGCCCAGTACTTC. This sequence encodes CASSQVGGGAQYF.

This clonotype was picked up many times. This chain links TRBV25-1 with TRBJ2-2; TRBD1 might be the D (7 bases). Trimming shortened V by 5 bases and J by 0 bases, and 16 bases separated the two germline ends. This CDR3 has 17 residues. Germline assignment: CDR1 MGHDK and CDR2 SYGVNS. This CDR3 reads CASSRHRGGANTGELFF. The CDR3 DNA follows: TGTGCCAGCAGTCGTCACAGGGGAGGCGCGAACACCGGGGAGCTGTTTTTT.

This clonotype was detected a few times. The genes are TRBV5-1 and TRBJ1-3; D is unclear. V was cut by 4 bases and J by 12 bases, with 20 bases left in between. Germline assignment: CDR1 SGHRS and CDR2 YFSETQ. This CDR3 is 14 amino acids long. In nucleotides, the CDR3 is TGCGCCAGCAGCGACCGGACGACTGGAAAAAACATATATTTT. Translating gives CASSDRTTGKNIYF.